The 7 T cell receptor beta chains below all came from one sample that was sequenced in a study of blood T cell repertoires in COVID-19. TCRdb's copy holds only in-frame clones and misses some; the assay was immunoSEQ multiplex PCR. The sample includes approximately 210,000 clones, 85% to 90% seen only once; the top ten take roughly 10%. The material sequenced was peripheral blood. The receptors stem from a man aged 45-60 years with COVID-19, enrolled during active disease.

The chain is built from TRBV6-5 and TRBJ1-4; 9 nucleotides align to TRBD1. The germline gives CDR1 MNHEY, CDR2 SVGAGI. V trimming: 2 bases; J trimming: 10 bases; junction bases outside the gene matches: 8. There are 15 residues in the CDR3. In nucleotides, the CDR3 is TGTGCCAGCAGTTACGACGTGGGACAGGGAGGAAAACTGTTTTTT. This translates into CASSYDVGQGGKLFF.

This chain links TRBV14 with TRBJ1-1; no firm D call. V was trimmed by 3 bases and J by 2 bases, leaving 13 bases between them. This CDR3 contains 15 residues. Germline CDR1 SGHDN, CDR2 FVKESK. The CDR3 sequence is CASSHHSPSNTEAFF. The CDR3 DNA reads as TGTGCCAGCAGCCACCACAGTCCCAGTAACACTGAAGCTTTCTTT.

This rearrangement joins TRBV28 to TRBJ1-5; D is unclear. This CDR3 contains 14 residues. Germline CDR1 reads MDHEN; CDR2 reads SYDVKM. Trimming pared 7 bases from V and 0 bases from J, leaving 10 bases between. The CDR3 DNA reads as TGTGCCAGCATAGGAGACCTTAGCAATCAGCCCCAGCATTTT. Amino acids: CASIGDLSNQPQHF.

This chain uses TRBV7-3 with TRBJ2-1, with D uncertain. V gave up 5 bases and J gave up 2 bases, with 13 bases separating them. The germline V gene has CDR1 SGHTA and CDR2 FQGTGA. This CDR3 has 15 amino acids. CDR3 in DNA: TGTGCCAGCAGCCTCCCCGGGTCCCCCTACAATGAGCAGTTCTTC. Translating gives CASSLPGSPYNEQFF.

As DNA, the CDR3 is TGTGCCAGCAGTGATGGGGGGGGCTATGGCTACACCTTC. This encodes CASSDGGGYGYTF. This chain links TRBV25-1 with TRBJ1-2; weak D call: TRBD1 (5 bases). Germline V gene data show CDR1 as MGHDK and CDR2 as SYGVNS. This CDR3 region has 13 residues. Trimming took off 3 bases at V and 4 bases at J, with 9 bases between the two ends.

This clone was counted between two and nine times. The chain is built from TRBV12-5 and TRBJ1-5; D ambiguous. V lost 9 bases to trimming and J lost 4 bases, with 13 bases between them. CDR3 length: 13 amino acids. The germline gives CDR1 LGHNT, CDR2 FRNRAP. CDR3 loop: CASGHGKNQPQHF. The CDR3 DNA reads TGTGCTAGCGGGCACGGGAAAAATCAGCCCCAGCATTTT. Full variable domain (rest looked up from reference TRBV12-5 and TRBJ1-5): DARVTQTPRHKVTEMGQEVTMRCQPILGHNTVFWYRQTMMQGLELLAYFRNRAPLDDSGMPKDRFSAEMPDATLATLKIQPSEPRDSAVYFCASGHGKNQPQHFGDGTRLSIL.

The CDR3 DNA reads TGTGCCAGAAGACAGGGTGTTTTCCCCAATCAGCCCCAGCATTTT. As protein: CARRQGVFPNQPQHF. The rearrangement uses TRBV7-3 and TRBJ1-5; 7 positions agree with TRBD1. This CDR3 is 15 amino acids long. Germline-derived CDR1 and CDR2 are SGHTA and FQGTGA. V lost 9 bases, J lost 3 bases, and 11 bases stayed unmatched.